This T cell receptor beta chain stems from a study of T-cell memory formation after mild COVID-19. The CDR3 length is 12 residues. CDR1 and CDR2 from the germline V gene are SGHAT and FQNNGV. V was trimmed by 5 bases and J by 6 bases, leaving 7 bases between them. This clonotype was picked up a small number of times. TCRdb recomputed calls from the 5' RACE reads with MiXCR, one row per CDR3 protein. The sample has a few hundred thousand distinct CDR3 sequences, around 15% seen once. The V and J genes are TRBV11-2 and TRBJ2-2; D call uncertain. Sequencing used PBMCs or a T cell subset sorted from them (not recorded which). This sequence originates from a man aged 18 to 29 who had mild COVID-19 (a few samples of this study predate the infection). Cell type and time point are not known. CDR3 amino acids: CASSPFPGELFF. In DNA, the CDR3 is TGTGCCAGCAGCCCCTTCCCCGGGGAGCTGTTTTTT.